The 8 T cell receptor beta chains in this list originate from one sample, sequenced in a study of blood T cell repertoires in COVID-19. The protocol was immunoSEQ multiplex PCR, while the TCRdb copy is restricted to in-frame clones and leaves out a portion. The sample shows about 95,000 clones, 84% of them seen only once. The sequencing input was peripheral blood. These receptors came from a human donor in a cohort sampled during active COVID-19.

This rearrangement joins TRBV27 to TRBJ2-2; 7 bases agree with TRBD1. This CDR3 is built from 15 residues. From germline, CDR1 is MNHEY and CDR2 SMNVEV (reference sequence). V was clipped by 6 bases and J by 2 bases; unmatched bases: 6. The CDR3 protein is CASRAGGGNTGELFF. CDR3 DNA: TGTGCCAGCAGGGCAGGGGGTGGCAACACCGGGGAGCTGTTTTTT.

The chain couples TRBV28 to TRBJ1-2; the D gene is possibly TRBD1 (6 bases). Germline V lookup: CDR1 MDHEN, CDR2 SYDVKM. The CDR3 has 14 residues. V lost 10 bases and J lost 4, with 19 bases in between. CDR3: CAIGSGGLLYGYTF. The CDR3 DNA reads TGTGCCATCGGAAGCGGGGGGCTTCTCTATGGCTACACCTTC.

The CDR3 loop reads CASSIETGGSYEQYF. In DNA, the CDR3 is TGTGCCAGTAGTATTGAGACAGGGGGGTCCTACGAGCAGTACTTC. The chain couples TRBV19 to TRBJ2-7; TRBD1 aligns across 9 bases. V trimming: 3 bases; J trimming: 1 base; junction bases outside the gene matches: 4. The CDR3 has 15 amino acids. Looked up from germline, CDR1 is LNHDA and CDR2 is SQIVND (reference sequence).

For this clone: One junction end disagrees with the germline gene, perhaps due to a read error. The chain employs TRBV7-7 and TRBJ2-5, with 9 bases that match TRBD2. The CDR3 runs 14 residues. Germline values: CDR1 SSHAT, CDR2 FNYEAQ (reference sequence). The CDR3: CASSQSGGQETQYF. CDR3 sequence (DNA): TGTGCTAGCAGCCAGAGCGGGGGGCAAGAGACCCAGTACTTC. Combining the CDR3 with reference TRBV7-7 and TRBJ2-5 gives the whole variable domain GAGVSQSPRYKVTKRGQDVTLRCDPISSHATLYWYQQALGQGPEFLTYFNYEAQPDKSGLPSDRFSAERPEGSISTLTIQRTEQRDSAMYRCASSQSGGQETQYFGPGTRLLVL.

The chain recombines TRBV19 with TRBJ1-6, with 9 bases aligning to TRBD1. Germline V gene lookup returns CDR1 LNHDA and CDR2 SQIVND (reference sequence). The CDR3 extends over 12 amino acids. After removal of 9 bases from V and 13 bases from J, the junction contained 7 bases not matched to a gene. The CDR3 protein is CASRDRVRPLHF. CDR3 nucleotides: TGTGCCAGCCGGGACAGGGTAAGGCCCCTCCACTTT.

The chain recombines TRBV28 with TRBJ1-2, with 8 bases lining up with TRBD1. The germline gives CDR1 MDHEN, CDR2 SYDVKM. This CDR3 has 13 residues. J lost 8 bases, V lost 4 bases, and 6 bases had no gene match. The CDR3 region is CASSWGQVAGYTF. The CDR3 DNA is TGTGCCAGCAGTTGGGGACAGGTTGCCGGCTACACCTTC.

This clone appeared a single time. The chain carries TRBV6-5 and TRBJ2-3, with 9 bases identical to TRBD2. The CDR3 is 15 amino acids. Germline CDR1 is MNHEY and CDR2 is SVGAGI. Trimming took 0 bases from V and 6 from J; bases not matched to a gene: 4. CDR3 amino acids: CASSYSAGGRDTQYF. The CDR3 nucleotides are TGTGCCAGCAGTTACTCAGCGGGAGGCAGGGATACGCAGTATTTT.

The CDR3 DNA follows: TGTGCCAGCAGCCGTTCAGGGGGATCCACAGATACGCAGTATTTT. This codes for CASSRSGGSTDTQYF. V and J are TRBV5-6 and TRBJ2-3, with 7 nucleotides matching TRBD1. This CDR3 is 15 amino acids long. V lost 4 bases, J lost 2 bases, and 7 bases stayed unmatched. Germline V gene lookup returns CDR1 SGHDT and CDR2 YYEEEE.